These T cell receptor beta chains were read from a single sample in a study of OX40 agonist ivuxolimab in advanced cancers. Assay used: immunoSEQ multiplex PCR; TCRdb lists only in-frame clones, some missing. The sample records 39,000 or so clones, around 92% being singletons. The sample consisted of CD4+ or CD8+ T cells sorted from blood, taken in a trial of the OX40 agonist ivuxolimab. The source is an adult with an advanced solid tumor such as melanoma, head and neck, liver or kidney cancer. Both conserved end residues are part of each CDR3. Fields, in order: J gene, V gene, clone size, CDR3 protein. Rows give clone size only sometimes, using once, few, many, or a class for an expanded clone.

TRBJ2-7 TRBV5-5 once CASSLSQGGKEQYF
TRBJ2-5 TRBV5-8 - CASSFVRQETQYF
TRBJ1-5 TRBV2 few CASRSGAGQPQHF
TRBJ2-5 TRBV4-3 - CASSQDPRGRETQYF
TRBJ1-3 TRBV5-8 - CASSLDWGLKLSGNTIYF
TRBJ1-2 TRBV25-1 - CASSEGATRGYTF
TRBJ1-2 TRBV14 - CASSLRYYGYTF
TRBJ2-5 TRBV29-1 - CSVAGPLAEETQYF
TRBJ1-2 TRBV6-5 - CASSENRGTYGYTF
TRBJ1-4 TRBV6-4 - CASSDSRDLKPLF
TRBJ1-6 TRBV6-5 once CASSYRPGRRGSPLHF
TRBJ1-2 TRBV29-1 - CSVGKGDYGYTF
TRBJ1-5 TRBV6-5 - CASSYSSGGSNQPQHF
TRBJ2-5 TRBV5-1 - CASSPGGGKETQYF
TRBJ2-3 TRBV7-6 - CASSPGQGDTDTQYF
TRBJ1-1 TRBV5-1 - CASSFTRPNTEAFF